The 20 T cell receptor beta chains listed next were all sequenced from one sample in a study of a mutant IDH1 vaccine in newly diagnosed glioma. Their antigens are not known. Time point here: week 35, safety follow-up. One vaccine dose held 300 ug of mutant IDH1 20-mer peptide and came with topical imiquimod. Clones were read by immunoSEQ multiplex PCR, and TCRdb kept only the in-frame ones, dropping some. The sample holds about 27,000 clones; less than 85% are singletons and the top ten take roughly 30%. The input for sequencing was PBMCs, taken from a glioma patient whose treatment included an IDH1 peptide vaccine. The receptors shown here come from a young man with glioma.

In this sample, this clone turned up once. The rearrangement joins TRBV10-1 to TRBJ1-1, with D tentatively TRBD1 (5 bases). The CDR3 is made up of 17 amino acids. V was pared by 6 bases and J by 1 base, with 21 bases between. Germline V gene lookup returns CDR1 WNHNN and CDR2 SYGVQD (reference sequence). The CDR3 reads CASSETRDGYRNTEAFF. As DNA, the CDR3 is TGCGCCAGCAGCGAAACCCGGGACGGCTACAGGAACACTGAAGCTTTCTTT.

The chain links TRBV28 to TRBJ1-1, with TRBD1 as a possible D gene (6 bases). V was clipped by 5 bases and J by 5 bases, with 15 bases between them. Germline CDR1 and CDR2: MDHEN and SYDVKM. This CDR3 has 14 residues. The CDR3 loop reads CASSSPRGRTEAFF. CDR3 nucleotides: TGTGCCAGCAGTAGTCCGAGGGGGAGGACTGAAGCTTTCTTT.

The chain joins TRBV4-3 to TRBJ1-1; 7 nucleotides align to TRBD1. The CDR3 loop spans 16 amino acids. V was clipped by 2 bases and J by 1 base; unmatched bases: 7. Germline-derived CDR1 and CDR2 are LGHNA and YSLEER. This chain's CDR3 is CASSQTPTGRNTEAFF. For the CDR3, the DNA is TGCGCCAGCAGCCAAACTCCGACAGGGAGGAACACTGAAGCTTTCTTT.

The chain is built from TRBV2 and TRBJ2-1; D possibly matches TRBD1 or TRBD2 (5 bases each). The length of the CDR3 is 14 residues. Germline V gene lookup returns CDR1 SNHLY and CDR2 FYNNEI. V lost 4 bases to trimming and J lost 7 bases, with 14 bases between them. The CDR3 is CASSGDPGGNEQFF. The CDR3 bases are TGTGCCAGCAGTGGGGACCCTGGTGGGAATGAGCAGTTCTTC. Complete variable domain (other parts from reference TRBV2 and TRBJ2-1): EPEVTQTPSHQVTQMGQEVILRCVPISNHLYFYWYRQILGQKVEFLVSFYNNEISEKSEIFDDQFSVERPDGSNFTLKIRSTKLEDSAMYFCASSGDPGGNEQFFGPGTRLTVL.

CDR3 sequence (DNA): TGTGCCAGCAGCTCAGGACAGGTCAATCAGCCCCAGCATTTT. This encodes CASSSGQVNQPQHF. The rearrangement uses TRBV14 and TRBJ1-5; 7 nucleotides match TRBD1. V dropped 5 bases and J dropped 3; count of bases not matched to a gene: 4. The CDR3 runs 14 residues. Germline CDR1 is SGHDN and CDR2 is FVKESK.

The V gene is TRBV15, the J gene TRBJ2-1; 9 bases match TRBD1. Germline CDR1 is LNHNV and CDR2 is YYDKDF (reference sequence). V trimming: 2 bases; J trimming: 15 bases; junction bases outside the gene matches: 5. CDR3 length: 12 residues. The CDR3 reads CATSRSGTGLFF. For the CDR3, the DNA is TGTGCCACCAGCAGATCCGGGACAGGGTTGTTCTTC.

The chain employs TRBV27 and TRBJ2-2; 11 nucleotides line up with TRBD1. This CDR3 region has 15 residues. CDR1 is MNHEY, CDR2 SMNVEV, per germline (reference sequence). V was clipped by 3 bases and J by 3 bases; unmatched bases: 0. The CDR3 loop is CASSLGQGDTGELFF. Here the CDR3 DNA reads TGTGCCAGCAGTTTGGGACAGGGGGACACCGGGGAGCTGTTTTTT.

The genes are TRBV9 and TRBJ2-7; 12 nucleotides agree with TRBD2. Looked up from germline, CDR1 is SGDLS and CDR2 is YYNGEE. This CDR3 comprises 17 residues. V shed 4 bases, J shed 6 bases, and the junction held 14 bases outside the gene matches. CDR3 loop: CASSRTVTSGGNGEQYF. CDR3 nucleotide sequence: TGTGCCAGCAGCAGGACTGTGACTAGCGGGGGTAACGGCGAGCAGTACTTC.

The chain has TRBV25-1 and TRBJ1-1; D may be TRBD1 (6 bases). Per germline, CDR1 MGHDK and CDR2 SYGVNS. This CDR3 spans 15 amino acids. V lost 3 bases to trimming and J lost 0 bases, with 11 bases between them. Here the CDR3 DNA reads TGTGCCAGCAGTGAGACGGGACACGTGAACACTGAAGCTTTCTTT. This gives the protein CASSETGHVNTEAFF.

This CDR3 is CAWRRTGGQAYEQYF. Here the CDR3 DNA reads TGTGCCTGGAGGCGGACAGGGGGCCAGGCCTACGAGCAGTACTTC. The chain is built from TRBV30 and TRBJ2-7; 11 nucleotides agree with TRBD1. V lost 3 bases, J lost 2 bases, and 6 bases stayed unmatched. There are 15 residues in the CDR3. Germline CDR1 and CDR2: GTSNPN and SVGIG (reference sequence).

The chain uses TRBV5-4 and TRBJ2-6, with 9 bases that match TRBD1. This CDR3 has 18 amino acids. Germline-derived CDR1 and CDR2 are SGHNT and YYREEE (reference sequence). J was trimmed by 0 bases and V by 0 bases; bases with no gene match: 4. The CDR3 DNA sequence: TGTGCCAGCAGCTTGGCTGGGACAGGGCTCTCTGGGGCCAACGTCCTGACTTTC. Translation: CASSLAGTGLSGANVLTF.

This chain joins TRBV27 and TRBJ2-2; the match to TRBD2 covers 7 bases. Germline V gene sequence: CDR1 MNHEY, CDR2 SMNVEV (reference sequence). V trimming: 5 bases; J trimming: 3 bases; junction bases outside the gene matches: 9. This CDR3 has 16 amino acids. For the CDR3, the DNA is TGTGCCAGCAGTCCCATCGGGACTACCTACACCGGGGAGCTGTTTTTT. It specifies CASSPIGTTYTGELFF.

V gene TRBV16 combines with J gene TRBJ1-4; D is ambiguous. The CDR3 has 15 residues. Germline CDR1 is KGHSY and CDR2 is FQNENV. V was shortened by 1 base and J by 2 bases, with 8 bases between the two germline ends. CDR3 sequence (DNA): TGTGCCAGCAGCCAATATACGGCTACTAATGAAAAACTGTTTTTT. Its protein is CASSQYTATNEKLFF.

The chain couples TRBV28 to TRBJ2-4; 9 bases fit TRBD1. The J segment lost 15 bases and the V segment lost 6 bases, leaving 12 bases of the junction unmatched. From germline, CDR1 is MDHEN and CDR2 SYDVKM. CDR3 length: 13 residues. CDR3 coding DNA: TGTGCCAGCAGCCCTGGGACAGGGTCCTCCTCGTACTTC. Its protein is CASSPGTGSSSYF.

This clone was found once. This chain connects TRBV19 to TRBJ2-1, with 11 bases that match TRBD2. The V segment lost 0 bases and the J segment 6 bases; nucleotides outside the gene matches: 7. CDR1 LNHDA and CDR2 SQIVND come from the germline V gene (reference sequence). The CDR3 loop spans 17 amino acids. CDR3 sequence (DNA): TGTGCCAGTAGTATAGAGGACCTAGCGGGAGGCCCCAATGAGCAGTTCTTC. Translation: CASSIEDLAGGPNEQFF.

The V gene is TRBV10-2, the J gene TRBJ2-7, with 15 positions matching TRBD2. The CDR3 sequence is 20 residues long. Germline V gives CDR1 WSHSY, CDR2 SAAADI. The V gene end was trimmed by 0 bases and the J gene end by 0 bases; junction bases not matched to a gene: 9. Here the CDR3 reads CASSESPGLAGGRISYEQYF. CDR3 coding DNA: TGCGCCAGCAGTGAGTCACCGGGACTAGCGGGAGGACGAATCTCCTACGAGCAGTACTTC.

The chain links TRBV6-1 to TRBJ2-4, with 7 bases that match TRBD1. J gave up 1 base and V 4 bases, and 10 bases lay outside the gene matches. CDR1 MNHNS and CDR2 SASEGT come from the germline V gene. The CDR3 is made up of 17 amino acids. The CDR3 is CASSGLLGDSAKNIQYF. The CDR3 region has the DNA TGTGCCAGCAGTGGGCTACTGGGGGACAGCGCCAAAAACATTCAGTACTTC.

The CDR3 sequence: CASSLQGLGQETQYF. The CDR3 region has the DNA TGTGCCAGCAGTTTGCAGGGACTAGGTCAAGAGACCCAGTACTTC. The chain joins TRBV28 to TRBJ2-5; 8 bases are shared with TRBD2. This CDR3 has 15 amino acids. V lost 3 bases and J lost 2; bases outside the gene matches: 5. Per germline, CDR1 MDHEN and CDR2 SYDVKM. The variable domain in full, completed from reference TRBV28 and TRBJ2-5, reads DVKVTQSSRYLVKRTGEKVFLECVQDMDHENMFWYRQDPGLGLRLIYFSYDVKMKEKGDIPEGYSVSREKKERFSLILESASTNQTSMYLCASSLQGLGQETQYFGPGTRLLVL.

This clone was recorded once. The chain carries TRBV18 and TRBJ2-3; D is possibly TRBD2 (5 bases). CDR1 is KGHSH, CDR2 LQKENI, per germline. Trimming pared 6 bases from V and 1 base from J, leaving 20 bases between. The CDR3 is made up of 17 amino acids. CDR3 sequence: CASSRKGLRGGTDTQYF. The CDR3, as DNA: TGTGCCAGCTCCCGAAAGGGCCTTCGGGGTGGCACAGATACGCAGTATTTT. Together with reference TRBV18 and TRBJ2-3, the CDR3 gives the full variable domain: NAGVMQNPRHLVRRRGQEARLRCSPMKGHSHVYWYRQLPEEGLKFMVYLQKENIIDESGMPKERFSAEFPKEGPSILRIQQVVRGDSAAYFCASSRKGLRGGTDTQYFGPGTRLTVL.

The V and J genes are TRBV29-1 and TRBJ2-6, with 7 nucleotides matching TRBD1. Trimming removed 3 bases from V and 2 bases from J; junction bases left unmatched: 10. The germline V gene encodes CDR1 SQVTM and CDR2 ANQGSEA. The CDR3 loop spans 17 amino acids. The CDR3 loop is CSVEAGTVFPGANVLTF. The CDR3 DNA reads TGCAGCGTTGAGGCCGGGACAGTCTTTCCTGGGGCCAACGTCCTGACTTTC. Supplemented by reference TRBV29-1 and TRBJ2-6, the full variable domain reads SAVISQKPSRDICQRGTSLTIQCQVDSQVTMMFWYRQQPGQSLTLIATANQGSEATYESGFVIDKFPISRPNLTFSTLTVSNMSPEDSSIYLCSVEAGTVFPGANVLTFGAGSRLTVL.